These 5 T cell receptor beta chains share one sample of origin, sequenced in a study. One entry per CDR3 protein, called by TCRdb with MiXCR from the 5' RACE reads. The profile covers 40,000 to 65,000 distinct CDR3 sequences, with approximately 23% appearing a single time and 2.5% to 4% taken by the ten largest. The specimen sequenced was tumor-infiltrating naive CD4+ T cells sorted from the breast tumor. Documented subset: naive CD4+ T cells, CD4+CD45RA+CD25-. These TCRs come from a female donor with breast cancer.

This clonotype occurred a few times. J is TRBJ2-3 and V is TRBV7-2; possibly TRBD1 for D (5 bases). This CDR3 comprises 11 residues. The V end was cut by 5 bases, the J end by 8 bases, with 8 bases between. Germline CDR1 and CDR2: SGHTA and FQGNSA. This CDR3 is CASSGRGTQYF. The CDR3 DNA reads TGTGCCAGCAGCGGAAGGGGTACGCAGTATTTT.

The V gene is TRBV7-9, the J gene TRBJ2-7, with D tentatively TRBD1 (6 bases). Germline-derived CDR1 and CDR2 are SEHNR and FQNEAQ (reference sequence). The V gene lost 0 bases and the J gene lost 3 bases, with 12 bases spanning the gap. The CDR3 loop spans 15 amino acids. The DNA for the CDR3 is TGTGCCAGCAGCTTAGCCCTCGGGACAAACTACGAGCAGTACTTC. It codes for CASSLALGTNYEQYF.

Notes on this clonotype: The CDR3 end shows no conserved phenylalanine or tryptophan, and so a read error is likely. This chain joins TRBV7-2 and TRBJ2-1; D possibly corresponds to TRBD2 (6 bases). Trimming removed 4 bases at V and 0 bases at J, with 13 bases between. The CDR3 runs 16 residues. Germline lookup yields CDR1 SGHTA and CDR2 FQGNSA. The CDR3 bases are TGTGCCAGCAGCTCATCGCTAGCGAGCTCCTACAATGAGCAGTTCTAC. Amino acid sequence: CASSSSLASSYNEQFY.

On this clonotype: One base away lies a much larger clone, so this may be a sequencing read error. The gene calls are TRBV29-1 and TRBJ1-1; perhaps TRBD1 as D (6 bases). V lost 6 bases to trimming and J lost 1 base, with 9 bases between them. This CDR3 region has 12 residues. Germline V gene sequence: CDR1 SQVTM, CDR2 ANQGSEA. The chain's CDR3 is CSVKGGNTEAFF. The CDR3 nucleotides read TGCAGCGTGAAGGGGGGGAACACTGAAGCTTTCTTT.

This clonotype appeared a few times. This sequence joins TRBV5-1 and TRBJ2-7, with 9 bases fitting TRBD1. CDR1 and CDR2 from the germline V gene are SGHRS and YFSETQ. The trim removed 4 bases at V and 6 bases at J, leaving 8 bases unmatched. The CDR3 spans 14 residues. In nucleotides, the CDR3 is TGCGCCAGCAGCCCCGGGACAGGGATGATCGAGCAGTACTTC. This gives the protein CASSPGTGMIEQYF. Full variable domain (remainder filled in from reference TRBV5-1 and TRBJ2-7): KAGVTQTPRYLIKTRGQQVTLSCSPISGHRSVSWYQQTPGQGLQFLFEYFSETQRNKGNFPGRFSGRQFSNSRSEMNVSTLELGDSALYLCASSPGTGMIEQYFGPGTRLTVT.